The clone carrying this T cell receptor (beta chain) showed up many times. The data stem from a study of response to subunit inactivated influenza vaccine. TCRdb used MiXCR to reprocess the RT-PCR reads, holding one entry per CDR3 protein. The data show 700,000 to 800,000 distinct CDR3 sequences, under 20% seen once. Germline-derived CDR1 and CDR2 are SGHTA and FQGNSA. V lost 3 bases to trimming and J lost 4 bases, with 21 bases between them. The CDR3 extends over 17 amino acids. The receptor was isolated from a man aged 45-65 years who received an inactivated influenza vaccine. The input for sequencing was PBMCs from blood, taken 5 to 6 days after vaccination. The chain combines TRBV7-2 with TRBJ1-2; the D gene is possibly TRBD1 (5 bases). The chain's CDR3 is CASSFLTWGREGYGYTF. As DNA, the CDR3 is TGTGCCAGCAGCTTTCTAACCTGGGGCAGGGAGGGCTATGGCTACACCTTC.